This TCR beta chain was observed in a study of shared clonotypes between healthy human individuals. Study-level points and caveats: Clonotype sharing among the donors was expected to vary with sequencing depth. Generation probabilities were higher for clonotypes shared across all four sorted-subset donors than for unshared ones.

The germline gives CDR1 MNHEY, CDR2 SVGAGI. There are 14 residues in the CDR3. V was cut by 5 bases and J by 0 bases, with 10 bases left in between. At the deep level, the assay was run. Some clones are missing from TCRdb's copy, which holds only in-frame ones; the method was immunoSEQ multiplex PCR. The table records roughly 2.4 million clones, almost 96% of them present only once. As for this clone: Its antigen is still unknown.

The material sequenced was naive CD4+ T cells sorted from blood. Subset indicated: CD45RA+ positively selected. The clonotype was recovered from a man aged 18 to 29 in good health. The V gene is TRBV6-5, the J gene TRBJ1-1; no definite D call. The CDR3 sequence: CASSAAILNTEAFF. CDR3 in DNA: TGTGCCAGCAGTGCAGCTATTTTGAACACTGAAGCTTTCTTT.